Below, 17 T cell receptor beta chains from the same sample are listed, as sequenced in a study of blood T cell repertoires in COVID-19. The protocol was immunoSEQ multiplex PCR, while the TCRdb copy is restricted to in-frame clones and leaves out a portion. The table shows 120,000 to 150,000 clones, with approximately 80% occurring only once. The sequencing sample was made of peripheral blood. Receptors were obtained from a man in his 60s with active or convalescent COVID-19.

This clone was counted between two and nine times. The CDR3 region has the DNA TGTGCCAGTAGTATGGGGGCGAGTGGCTACACCTTC. Translation gives CASSMGASGYTF. The genes are TRBV19 and TRBJ1-2; TRBD1 might be the D (6 bases). The CDR3 extends over 12 amino acids. Trimming took off 3 bases at V and 7 bases at J, with 9 bases between the two ends. CDR1 and CDR2 from the germline V gene are LNHDA and SQIVND (reference sequence).

The rearrangement links TRBV4-3 to TRBJ2-1; 9 bases are a match to TRBD2. The V and J ends lost 0 bases and 2 bases, in that order; junction bases with no gene match: 20. The germline CDR1 and CDR2 sequences are LGHNA and YSLEER. The CDR3 extends over 22 amino acids. This CDR3 reads CASSQDIRSGSVLDPTYNEQFF. For the CDR3, the DNA is TGCGCCAGCAGCCAAGATATTCGTAGCGGGAGTGTCCTAGACCCCACCTACAATGAGCAGTTCTTC.

The CDR3 is CASSSGLATDTQYF. In DNA form, the CDR3 reads TGTGCCAGCAGCTCGGGACTAGCGACAGATACGCAGTATTTT. The chain employs TRBV7-3 and TRBJ2-3, with 10 nucleotides matching TRBD2. J gave up 3 bases and V 4 bases, and 1 base lay outside the gene matches. CDR1 and CDR2 (germline): SGHTA, FQGTGA. This CDR3 contains 14 residues.

The J gene is TRBJ2-3, the V gene TRBV18, with D perhaps TRBD1 (6 bases). CDR1 and CDR2 from the germline V gene are KGHSH and LQKENI. V lost 2 bases to trimming and J lost 0 bases, with 9 bases between them. The CDR3 has 15 residues. The CDR3 region has the DNA TGTGCCAGCTCACCAGCAGGGGACAGCACAGATACGCAGTATTTT. It yields the protein CASSPAGDSTDTQYF.

This clone was seen more than once but under ten times. The chain couples TRBV27 to TRBJ1-2, with a possible D match to TRBD1 (6 bases). Germline CDR1 and CDR2: MNHEY and SMNVEV (reference sequence). This CDR3 has 13 residues. Trimming took off 5 bases at V and 7 bases at J, with 14 bases between the two ends. CDR3: CASSMRGGLGYTF. The CDR3 DNA reads TGTGCCAGCAGTATGAGGGGGGGTCTTGGCTACACCTTC.

The chain uses TRBV4-3 and TRBJ2-7, with a possible D match to TRBD2 (5 bases). CDR3 length: 16 residues. Trimming left V 1 base short and J 6 bases short, with 19 bases between. From germline, CDR1 is LGHNA and CDR2 YSLEER. The CDR3 nucleotides are TGCGCCAGCAGCCAAGCGGTCAGCGGTGGGCTCCCCGAGCAGTACTTC. It translates to CASSQAVSGGLPEQYF.

This clone appeared a few times. J is TRBJ2-1 and V is TRBV19; TRBD1 matches at 7 bases. This CDR3 has 15 amino acids. V shed 6 bases, J shed 9 bases, and the junction held 14 bases outside the gene matches. Germline V gives CDR1 LNHDA, CDR2 SQIVND (reference sequence). As DNA, the CDR3 is TGTGCCAGTAGCCCCGGGGCAGGGGGAGAGAGTGAGCAGTTCTTC. Its protein product is CASSPGAGGESEQFF.

The J gene is TRBJ2-7, the V gene TRBV28; 10 bases are a match to TRBD1. The junction had 5 bases not matched to a gene; V was cut back by 5 bases and J by 4 bases. Germline CDR1 is MDHEN and CDR2 is SYDVKM. The CDR3 is made up of 14 amino acids. CDR3 protein: CASSHGDRGYEQYF. DNA of the CDR3: TGTGCCAGCAGTCACGGGGACAGGGGATACGAGCAGTACTTC. Full variable domain (rest looked up from reference TRBV28 and TRBJ2-7): DVKVTQSSRYLVKRTGEKVFLECVQDMDHENMFWYRQDPGLGLRLIYFSYDVKMKEKGDIPEGYSVSREKKERFSLILESASTNQTSMYLCASSHGDRGYEQYFGPGTRLTVT.

This clone was counted once. The rearrangement joins TRBV7-2 to TRBJ2-1; 7 bases match TRBD2. Unmatched junction bases numbered 3, after V lost 1 base and J lost 0 bases. This CDR3 contains 16 residues. CDR1 and CDR2 from the germline V gene are SGHTA and FQGNSA. The CDR3 DNA reads TGTGCCAGCAGCTTAGATGGCGGGAGCTCCTACAATGAGCAGTTCTTC. Protein sequence: CASSLDGGSSYNEQFF.

The rearrangement links TRBV11-3 to TRBJ2-3; tentatively, D is TRBD2 (5 bases). Germline V gives CDR1 SGHNT, CDR2 YENEEA. The CDR3 has 13 residues. Between the trimmed V and J ends, which lost 5 bases and 3 bases, there was a span of 9 bases. This CDR3 is CASSPRTTDTQYF. CDR3 coding DNA: TGTGCCAGCAGCCCGAGGACTACAGATACGCAGTATTTT.

This clone was seen once. The gene calls are TRBV7-7 and TRBJ2-5; 9 nucleotides agree with TRBD1. The CDR3 length is 16 residues. Germline-derived CDR1 and CDR2 are SSHAT and FNYEAQ (reference sequence). V lost 7 bases and J lost 5; bases outside the gene matches: 14. CDR3 nucleotide sequence: TGTGCCAGCACCCCCGACCGAACAGGGGGCCGGGAGACCCAGTACTTC. Translation: CASTPDRTGGRETQYF.

The chain uses TRBV5-4 and TRBJ2-1; D call uncertain. The CDR3 has 15 residues. Germline assignment: CDR1 SGHNT and CDR2 YYREEE (reference sequence). Trimming took 2 bases from V and 4 from J, leaving 13 bases between them. The CDR3 coding sequence is TGTGCCAGCAGCTTACGAGTACCACCTTACAATGAGCAGTTCTTC. Its protein is CASSLRVPPYNEQFF.

The V and J genes are TRBV7-8 and TRBJ1-1; D remains unclear. Trimming left V 5 bases short and J 3 bases short, with 10 bases between. CDR3 length: 13 residues. Germline values: CDR1 SGHVS, CDR2 FQNEAQ. This CDR3 is CASSRFRDTEAFF. CDR3 sequence (DNA): TGTGCCAGCAGCCGCTTTCGGGACACTGAAGCTTTCTTT.

The gene calls are TRBV7-9 and TRBJ2-3, with D perhaps matching TRBD2 (6 bases). Trimming took 4 bases from V and 5 from J, leaving 13 bases between them. Germline-derived CDR1 and CDR2 are SEHNR and FQNEAQ (reference sequence). The CDR3 spans 14 residues. CDR3: CASSSQGLKDTQYF. The CDR3, as DNA: TGTGCCAGCAGCTCCCAGGGACTGAAAGATACGCAGTATTTT.

The chain links TRBV11-2 to TRBJ2-5; TRBD1 is a possible D gene (5 bases). The CDR3 is 17 residues long. The ends were cut back, 1 base at V and 1 base at J, with 16 bases in the middle. Germline V gene sequence: CDR1 SGHAT, CDR2 FQNNGV. The DNA of the CDR3 is TGTGCCAGCAGCTTAGGGTCATACAGGACGGGCCAAGAGACCCAGTACTTC. This codes for CASSLGSYRTGQETQYF.

This clone was found a few times. This chain links TRBV5-4 with TRBJ1-6, with D perhaps matching TRBD1 (6 bases). From germline, CDR1 is SGHNT and CDR2 YYREEE (reference sequence). The CDR3 sequence is 15 residues long. V lost 1 base, J lost 9 bases, and 14 bases lay in between. CDR3 residues: CASSLSPGAFSPLHF. The DNA for the CDR3 is TGTGCCAGCAGCTTGTCCCCAGGGGCCTTTTCACCCCTCCACTTT.

The genes are TRBV28 and TRBJ1-4; 9 nucleotides match TRBD1. This CDR3 has 15 amino acids. In germline, CDR1 is MDHEN, CDR2 SYDVKM. Losses at the gene ends were 4 bases for V and 7 bases for J; bases not matched to a gene: 7. The CDR3 protein is CASSSSGTGTEKLFF. The CDR3 coding sequence is TGTGCCAGCAGTTCCTCCGGGACAGGGACTGAAAAACTGTTTTTT.